The T cell receptor (beta chain) under discussion was sequenced for a study of cytomegalovirus exposure and HLA in healthy donors. Study-wide results and caveats: The tendency of first-cohort TCR clusters to co-occur in the roughly 110 validation repertoires emerged from a later analysis.

Germline V lookup: CDR1 MDHEN, CDR2 SYDVKM. CDR3 length: 14 amino acids. V gave up 2 bases and J gave up 0 bases, with 7 bases separating them. A note on this clone: Its matching antigen is unknown.

The protocol was immunoSEQ multiplex PCR, while the TCRdb copy is restricted to in-frame clones and leaves out a portion. The sample has about 64,000 clones; 95% are singletons. This chain joins TRBV28 and TRBJ1-2; D uncertain. The sequencing input was PBMCs. The receptor's source is a woman aged 18-35 years in good health and CMV-seropositive. Written as DNA, the CDR3 is TGTGCCAGCAGTTTAACTAATACTAACTATGGCTACACCTTC. Its protein is CASSLTNTNYGYTF.